The 15 T cell receptor beta chains listed next were all sequenced from one sample in a study of beta chain features in type 1 diabetes. Reverse transcription of all isolated RNA meant that expressed TCRB transcripts were sequenced. Profiled with immunoSEQ multiplex PCR; TCRdb holds only in-frame clones, not every one. The sample gives approximately 140,000 clones, roughly 7.2% of which show up once; more than 1.1% is in the top ten. Specimen: central memory CD4+ T cells from blood. These TCRs come from a woman aged 30 to 39 in good health.

The sample holds many counts of this clone. The chain employs TRBV7-9 and TRBJ2-1, with D perhaps matching TRBD2 (5 bases). Trimming stripped 0 bases from V and 10 bases from J, with 13 bases between. The CDR3 loop spans 14 amino acids. Germline CDR1 reads SEHNR; CDR2 reads FQNEAQ (reference sequence). CDR3: CASSLAGVLEEQFF. For the CDR3, the DNA is TGTGCCAGCAGCTTAGCGGGAGTATTGGAAGAGCAGTTCTTC.

This clone appeared many times. V is TRBV29-1 and J is TRBJ2-7; 9 bases are shared with TRBD1. The CDR3 has 15 amino acids. Per the germline V gene, CDR1 is SQVTM and CDR2 is ANQGSEA. V gave up 7 bases and J gave up 6 bases; unmatched junction bases: 16. CDR3 in amino acids: CSADSGTGLASEQYF. DNA of the CDR3: TGCAGCGCCGATTCAGGGACAGGGTTGGCTAGCGAGCAGTACTTC.

This chain connects TRBV7-9 to TRBJ2-5; tentatively, D is TRBD1 (8 bases). CDR3 length equals 13 residues. The germline V gene has CDR1 SEHNR and CDR2 FQNEAQ (reference sequence). V was cut by 8 bases and J by 5 bases, with 15 bases left in between. The CDR3 DNA follows: TGTGCCAGCGGCGGACAGGGAGGGGAGACCCAGTACTTC. Amino acid sequence: CASGGQGGETQYF.

There are a few counts of this clone. The V call is TRBV2, the J call TRBJ1-4; no clear D. The germline V gene has CDR1 SNHLY and CDR2 FYNNEI. Trimming shortened V by 4 bases and J by 5 bases, and 17 bases separated the two germline ends. CDR3 length: 16 amino acids. CDR3: CASSALDSAGNEKLFF. The CDR3 DNA is TGTGCCAGCAGTGCACTGGACTCCGCGGGGAATGAAAAACTGTTTTTT.

This sequence joins TRBV18 and TRBJ2-1; D might be TRBD2 (5 bases). The CDR3 consists of 14 residues. V lost 1 base, J lost 5 bases, and 9 bases lay in between. Looked up from germline, CDR1 is KGHSH and CDR2 is LQKENI. The CDR3 protein is CASSPRTRDNEQFF. CDR3 coding DNA: TGTGCCAGCTCACCACGGACTCGCGACAATGAGCAGTTCTTC.

The chain joins TRBV5-1 to TRBJ2-7; 7 positions agree with TRBD1. Per germline, CDR1 SGHRS and CDR2 YFSETQ. This CDR3 has 17 residues. The V and J ends lost 0 bases and 7 bases, in that order; junction bases with no gene match: 16. DNA of the CDR3: TGCGCCAGCAGCTTGGGAATGACAGGGCTCGCTACTACGGAGCAGTACTTC. Translating it yields CASSLGMTGLATTEQYF.

The chain uses TRBV6-1 and TRBJ1-1, with TRBD1 matching 7 bases. CDR1 and CDR2 from the germline V gene are MNHNS and SASEGT. Losses at the gene ends were 4 bases for V and 4 bases for J; bases not matched to a gene: 6. The CDR3 extends over 14 amino acids. This chain's CDR3 is CASSATQGSTEAFF. The CDR3 region has the DNA TGTGCCAGCAGTGCCACACAGGGGTCCACTGAAGCTTTCTTT.

This chain uses TRBV7-2 with TRBJ2-1, with 9 bases matching TRBD1. J gave up 1 base and V 5 bases, and 3 bases lay outside the gene matches. CDR3 length: 15 residues. In germline, CDR1 is SGHTA, CDR2 FQGNSA. Here the CDR3 reads CASSRGQGSYNEQFF. Written as DNA, the CDR3 is TGTGCCAGCAGCAGGGGACAGGGTTCCTACAATGAGCAGTTCTTC. The full variable domain, completed using reference TRBV7-2 and TRBJ2-1, is GAGVSQSPSNKVTEKGKDVELRCDPISGHTALYWYRQSLGQGLEFLIYFQGNSAPDKSGLPSDRFSAERTGGSVSTLTIQRTQQEDSAVYLCASSRGQGSYNEQFFGPGTRLTVL.

The chain is built from TRBV27 and TRBJ2-7; D is possibly TRBD1 (6 bases). Germline lookup yields CDR1 MNHEY and CDR2 SMNVEV (reference sequence). V was shortened by 5 bases and J by 3 bases, with 11 bases between the two germline ends. The CDR3 is 13 amino acids. CDR3 protein: CASSRTEFYEQYF. The CDR3 region has the DNA TGTGCCAGCAGTCGGACAGAGTTCTACGAGCAGTACTTC.

This clone was recorded a few times. J is TRBJ2-2 and V is TRBV28; tentatively, D is TRBD1 (6 bases). The CDR3 has 16 amino acids. V lost 3 bases, J lost 1 base, and 12 bases lay in between. The V gene's germline CDR1 is MDHEN and CDR2 SYDVKM. CDR3 amino acids: CASSLIQGWNTGELFF. CDR3 nucleotides: TGTGCCAGCAGTTTGATTCAGGGGTGGAACACCGGGGAGCTGTTTTTT.

J is TRBJ2-1 and V is TRBV6-1; D is perhaps TRBD1 (6 bases). Trimming took 7 bases from V and 7 from J, leaving 8 bases between them. The CDR3 loop spans 11 amino acids. Germline V gene sequence: CDR1 MNHNS, CDR2 SASEGT. The CDR3 region is CASTGQNEQFF. DNA for the CDR3: TGTGCCAGCACCGGACAGAATGAGCAGTTCTTC.

The chain is built from TRBV14 and TRBJ2-5, with 10 bases that match TRBD2. The junction had 5 bases not matched to a gene; V was cut back by 7 bases and J by 6 bases. Germline V gives CDR1 SGHDN, CDR2 FVKESK. The CDR3 sequence is 13 residues long. The DNA of the CDR3 is TGTGCCAGCAAAGCGGGAGGGTCGCAGACCCAGTACTTC. Translating gives CASKAGGSQTQYF.

This clone occurred a few times. The chain has TRBV19 and TRBJ1-5; TRBD1 matches at 11 bases. Germline V gene lookup returns CDR1 LNHDA and CDR2 SQIVND (reference sequence). The junction had 10 bases not matched to a gene; V was cut back by 3 bases and J by 6 bases. The CDR3 is made up of 17 amino acids. Here the CDR3 DNA reads TGTGCCAGTAGTATTAACCCCGGACAGGGGGCGGTTCAGCCCCAGCATTTT. It is translated as CASSINPGQGAVQPQHF.

The V gene is TRBV19, the J gene TRBJ2-1; tentative D call: TRBD2 (6 bases). Germline CDR1 is LNHDA and CDR2 is SQIVND (reference sequence). This CDR3 has 16 residues. Between the trimmed V and J ends, which lost 2 bases and 2 bases, there was a span of 13 bases. CDR3 DNA sequence: TGTGCCAGTAGTATACGGGGGAGTGAGGCCTACAATGAGCAGTTCTTC. It specifies CASSIRGSEAYNEQFF.

The chain links TRBV21-1 to TRBJ2-7; whether TRBD2, the table's D call, matches the DNA was not checked. TRBV21-1 is noted as a pseudogene. The CDR3 covers 15 residues. The CDR3 loop is CASSTFSGRAYEQYF. CDR3 nucleotides: TGTGCCAGCAGCACCTTTAGCGGGAGGGCCTACGAGCAGTACTTC.